The T cell receptor (beta chain) under discussion was sequenced for a study of T cells in Graves' hyperthyroidism and ophthalmopathy. This clonotype was seen repeatedly, ten times or more. The CDR3 runs 16 residues. V was pared by 8 bases and J by 0 bases, with 17 bases between. CDR1 is LNHNV, CDR2 YYDKDF, per germline (reference sequence). The CDR3 regions of TCR beta were amplified from RNA transcripts. Researchers ran a first-round RT-PCR on the TCR CDR3 using the HTBI primer set. MiXCR, applied by TCRdb to the multiplex PCR reads, yields one record per CDR3 protein. This sample has some 510,000 distinct CDR3 sequences, with just over 45% found just once.

The chain joins TRBV15 to TRBJ1-3; D is undetermined. Sequencing input: peripheral blood or thyroid tissue (not recorded which). The TCR originated in a woman in her late teens or twenties with Graves' hyperthyroidism. CDR3 sequence reads: CATHRPGLGSGNTIYF. In nucleotides, the CDR3 is TGTGCCACCCACCGGCCGGGATTGGGCTCTGGAAACACCATATATTTT.